Included here is one T cell receptor beta chain sequence, with context. It lacks a known antigen. Base qualities were left out, and no much larger clone turns up one base away. Trimming costs V 4 bases and J 7 bases, and their ends lie 14 bases apart. CDR1 MNHEY and CDR2 SMNVEV were looked up in the germline V gene (reference sequence). Measured from the cysteine to the phenylalanine, the CDR3 is 15 residues long. The read is trimmed to its CDR3 DNA, 45 bases read in frame from base 1. This sample is part of a study of blood T cell repertoires in COVID-19 (dated by TCRdb to 2020 to 2022). Study-level background: Samples covering the acute and convalescent phases of COVID-19 were provided by collaborators in the United States, Italy and Spain. The prospective study material was composed of cDNA or gDNA derived from T cells, B-cell-depleted T cells, or PBMCs. Deeply sampled blood TCRbeta repertoires from subjects exposed to, actively infected with, or recovered from COVID-19 were included in the dataset. The repertoires were made available in a free public database intended to serve as a resource for research on the immune response to SARS-CoV-2. Samples were obtained from the ongoing ImmuneRACE study (first 160 participants) and from 1,000 to 1,500 subjects provided by 6 global collaborators. Nearly every sample came with metadata listing a de-identified subject ID, COVID-19 status, age in years and sex. HLA class I and class II types, where available, came from metadata supplied by the sample provider rather than from assay-based typing. Here is what the overall study found, with its caveats: The quantity of clinical and demographic metadata differed by source and by participant and was supplied without curation.

The collaborating institutions used their own protocols to collect whole blood in K2EDTA tubes. For TCRbeta analysis, collaborators shipped samples as frozen whole blood, isolated PBMCs, or DNA extracted from either of those sample types. TCRbeta CDR3 regions were amplified from genomic DNA using the immunoSEQ Assay, a bias-controlled multiplex PCR. Per the authors' processing: Within the assay, amplification of reference gene primers was used to estimate how many nucleated cells each sample contained. To quantify the absolute abundance of each unique TCRbeta CDR3 rearrangement, sequence reads were collapsed and filtered. For each sample, productive Simpson clonality was calculated by taking the square root of Simpson's diversity index across productive rearrangements. TCRdb re-hosts the immuneACCESS table, in-frame sequences only. Its copies lack some clones; in the studies checked, an unresolved V gene accounts for under half of them, and the cause for the rest is not known. The DNA gave D and trimming, while V, J and clone size come from that table. In this sample the table shows under 150,000 clones, around three quarters of which occur a single time. 4.2% of the sample rests with the top ten.

The TCR originated in a man aged 60-69 years with acute or convalescent COVID-19. The rearranged chain carries TRBV27 and TRBJ1-6; the D gene lacks a confident call. The sample comprised peripheral blood. Read as DNA, the sequence is TGTGCCAGCAGTTGGTCAGGCCCTTCCAATTCACCCCTCCACTTT. Its coded protein is CASSWSGPSNSPLHF.